This TCR beta chain was observed in a study of T cells in Graves' hyperthyroidism and ophthalmopathy. CDR3 length: 13 amino acids. V lost 6 bases and J lost 2, with 10 bases in between. The germline V gene encodes CDR1 LGHNA and CDR2 YNFKEQ. The TCR beta CDR3 regions underwent amplification using RNA transcripts as the source. HTBI primers were the set used in a first-round RT-PCR of the TCR CDR3. TCRdb ran MiXCR on the multiplex PCR reads and lists one entry per CDR3 protein. Of about 600,000 distinct CDR3 sequences in the sample, about 16% are singletons; the top ten hold around 3.5%. This clonotype was counted many times.

This rearrangement joins TRBV4-2 to TRBJ1-1; D is possibly TRBD1 (5 bases). Sequencing was performed on blood. The receptor was derived from a woman aged 40 to 49 with Graves' ophthalmopathy. The CDR3 coding sequence is TGTGCCAGCAGGATCCAGGGTAACACTGAAGCTTTCTTT. Translating it yields CASRIQGNTEAFF.